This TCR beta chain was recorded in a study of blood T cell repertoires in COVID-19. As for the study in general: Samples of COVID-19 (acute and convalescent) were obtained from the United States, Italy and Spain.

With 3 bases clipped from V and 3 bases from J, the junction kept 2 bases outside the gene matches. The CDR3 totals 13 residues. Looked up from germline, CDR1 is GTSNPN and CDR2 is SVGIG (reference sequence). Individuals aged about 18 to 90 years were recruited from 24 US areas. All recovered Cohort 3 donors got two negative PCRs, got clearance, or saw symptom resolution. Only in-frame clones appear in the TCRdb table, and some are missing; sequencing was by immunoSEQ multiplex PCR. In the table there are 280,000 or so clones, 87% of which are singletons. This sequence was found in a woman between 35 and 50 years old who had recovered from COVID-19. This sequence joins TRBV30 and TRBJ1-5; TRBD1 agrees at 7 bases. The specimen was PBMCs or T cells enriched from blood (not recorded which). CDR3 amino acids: CAWSRGNNQPQHF. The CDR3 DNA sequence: TGTGCCTGGAGCAGGGGGAACAATCAGCCCCAGCATTTT.